This is a list of T cell receptor beta chains from one sample in a study of cytomegalovirus exposure and HLA in healthy donors. The method was immunoSEQ multiplex PCR; TCRdb's version includes in-frame clones alone and lacks a portion of them. The profile covers approximately 100,000 clones, with 80% to 85% appearing a single time and about 2% taken by the ten largest. Sequencing was carried out using PBMCs. The receptors shown here come from a woman aged 25 to 39 in good health and CMV-seronegative. Both conserved end residues are part of each CDR3. The D gene is left open where the match is weak. The size of a clone is reported for some rows only, either as once, few or many, or as a class for expanded clones.

v_call	d_call	clone_size	j_call	cdr3_nt	cdr3_aa
TRBV19	TRBD1	NA	TRBJ2-5	TGTGCCAGTAGCTCCATAGACAGGGGGCGAGAGACCCAGTACTTC	CASSSIDRGRETQYF
TRBV9	TRBD2	NA	TRBJ2-1	TGTGCCAGTGGGCCGGGACTAGCGGGAGAAGAGCAGTTCTTC	CASGPGLAGEEQFF
TRBV7-8	NA	NA	TRBJ1-2	TGTGCCAGCAGCCACAGCCGGTGGGTTGGCTATGGCTACACCTTC	CASSHSRWVGYGYTF
TRBV6-5	NA	NA	TRBJ2-1	TGTGCCAGCAGTTACGGGGCGGGGAACGAGCAGTTCTTC	CASSYGAGNEQFF
TRBV5-4	TRBD1	NA	TRBJ2-3	TGTGCCAGCAGCTTGGGGGACAGGGGGCGCGGGGCCACAGATACGCAGTATTTT	CASSLGDRGRGATDTQYF
TRBV7-8	TRBD1	once	TRBJ2-5	TGTGCCAGCAGCTCCAGGGACAGGGGGTACCAAGAGACCCAGTACTTC	CASSSRDRGYQETQYF
TRBV6-5	TRBD2	NA	TRBJ2-3	TGTGCCAGCAGTAAAGCGGGAGGGCCAGATACGCAGTATTTT	CASSKAGGPDTQYF
TRBV27	TRBD2	NA	TRBJ2-3	TGTGCCAGCAGTTTTAGCGGGTCAGATACGCAGTATTTT	CASSFSGSDTQYF
TRBV6-1	NA	NA	TRBJ2-5	TGTGCCAGCAGCCCAAAAGAGACCCAGTACTTC	CASSPKETQYF
TRBV11-2	TRBD1	NA	TRBJ1-5	TGTGCCAGCAGCCAAGGACAGGGGGAAGATCAGCCCCAGCATTTT	CASSQGQGEDQPQHF
TRBV10-3	NA	NA	TRBJ2-5	TGTGCCATCAAAACAGGTCGGGAGCAGTACTTC	CAIKTGREQYF
TRBV4-1	NA	NA	TRBJ2-1	TGCGCCAGCAGCCAAACAGATCCGAACAATGAGCAGTTCTTC	CASSQTDPNNEQFF
TRBV6-1	NA	NA	TRBJ2-1	TGTGCCAGCAGCCTGTTGAATGAGCAGTTCTTC	CASSLLNEQFF
TRBV28	NA	few	TRBJ1-1	TGTGCCAGCAGTCCTCGGAAAACAGGGAACACTGAAGCTTTCTTT	CASSPRKTGNTEAFF
TRBV6-5	NA	NA	TRBJ1-1	TGTCACACGAGGGGGGGGAACACTGAAGCTTTCTTT	CHTRGGNTEAFF
TRBV28	NA	NA	TRBJ2-1	TGTGCCAGCAGTACTTACAATGAGCAGTTCTTC	CASSTYNEQFF
TRBV4-3	NA	NA	TRBJ2-1	TGCGCCAGCAGCCAAGAGAGGGGGGAGCAGTTCTTC	CASSQERGEQFF
TRBV2	NA	NA	TRBJ1-5	TGTGCCAGCACTTCGCAGGCGAGCAATCAGCCCCAGCATTTT	CASTSQASNQPQHF
TRBV2	TRBD2	NA	TRBJ2-7	TGTGCCAGCAGTTCCGGGACTAGCGGGAGGGCTTCCTACGAGCAGTACTTC	CASSSGTSGRASYEQYF
TRBV7-2	TRBD1	NA	TRBJ1-2	TGTGCCAGCAGCTCGGGACAGGGTTATGGCTACACCTTC	CASSSGQGYGYTF
TRBV2	NA	NA	TRBJ2-6	TGTGCCAGCTTCCTACCCCCCTCTGGGGCCAACGTCCTGACTTTC	CASFLPPSGANVLTF
TRBV5-5	NA	NA	TRBJ1-2	TGTGCCAGCAGCTCCCCGAGAAACTATGGCTACACCTTC	CASSSPRNYGYTF
TRBV29-1	NA	NA	TRBJ2-3	TGCAGCGTTGAGGGTGGGGCCACAGATACGCAGTATTTT	CSVEGGATDTQYF
TRBV5-4	NA	NA	TRBJ2-5	TGTGCCAGCAGCTCCCCCGGTGTTTCAGAGACCCAGTACTTC	CASSSPGVSETQYF
TRBV5-1	NA	NA	TRBJ2-7	TGCGCCAGCAGCTCGGGGTTCTTTGATTCCTACGAGCAGTACTTC	CASSSGFFDSYEQYF
TRBV29-1	NA	once	TRBJ2-2	TGCAGCGTTGAAAAGGGGATCACCGGGGAGCTGTTTTTT	CSVEKGITGELFF
TRBV7-2	NA	NA	TRBJ2-7	TGTGCCAACAGCTTAGTGTCCGATCCAGCCTACGAGCAGTACTTC	CANSLVSDPAYEQYF
TRBV6-1	NA	NA	TRBJ1-2	TGTGCCAGCAGAGTGTCAGGCGACTATGGCTACACCTTC	CASRVSGDYGYTF
TRBV5-1	NA	NA	TRBJ2-1	TGCGCCAGCAGCTTGGGAGTCGCCTACAATGAGCAGTTCTTC	CASSLGVAYNEQFF
TRBV5-6	TRBD1	once	TRBJ2-7	TGTGCCAGCAGCTTCGGGACAGGCTTTACCTACGAGCAGTACTTC	CASSFGTGFTYEQYF
TRBV5-1	NA	NA	TRBJ2-5	TGCGCCAGCAGCTTGGACAGGAGACAAGAGACCCAGTACTTC	CASSLDRRQETQYF
TRBV19	TRBD2	NA	TRBJ2-7	TGTGCCAGTAGTCCGGGGGGGTCCTTGGAGCAGTACTTC	CASSPGGSLEQYF
TRBV6-5	TRBD1	few	TRBJ1-4	TGTGCCAGCAGTTACTCCCGGACAGGGGGATTGAGAGAACTGTTTTTT	CASSYSRTGGLRELFF
TRBV20-1	TRBD1	NA	TRBJ1-2	TGCAGAGGTCCGGGACAGGGAATCCACACCTTC	CRGPGQGIHTF
TRBV29-1	TRBD1	NA	TRBJ2-3	TGCAGCGTACTAGGCAGGGGGCTCGCAGATACGCAGTATTTT	CSVLGRGLADTQYF
TRBV27	NA	NA	TRBJ1-5	TGTGCCAGCAGTTCGCAGCCGACGGGAAGGAATCAGCCCCAGCATTTT	CASSSQPTGRNQPQHF
TRBV27	TRBD1	NA	TRBJ1-5	TGTGCCAGCAGTTACAGGGGTAACCAGCCCCAGCATTTT	CASSYRGNQPQHF
TRBV2	NA	few	TRBJ1-5	TGTGCCAGCAGTGAAGGTTTCGGCAGGGTTGGTCAGCCCCAGCATTTT	CASSEGFGRVGQPQHF
TRBV5-1	TRBD2	NA	TRBJ2-1	TGCGCCAGCAGCCCAGGGACTAGCGGGAGTAATGAGCAGTTCTTC	CASSPGTSGSNEQFF
TRBV5-6	TRBD2	NA	TRBJ2-7	TGTGCCAGCAGCTTGATCGCCGGGACTAGCGGGAGAGACGAGCAGTACTTC	CASSLIAGTSGRDEQYF
TRBV10-2	NA	NA	TRBJ1-1	TGCGCCAGTACGAAAGCCGGGGGAATGTACACTGAAGCTTTCTTT	CASTKAGGMYTEAFF
TRBV4-3	NA	NA	TRBJ1-2	TGCGCCAGCAGCCAAGATCGTTACGCGGGGAACTATGGCTACACCTTC	CASSQDRYAGNYGYTF
TRBV7-2	TRBD2	NA	TRBJ2-7	TGTGCCAGCAGTTCGGGACTAGCGGGAGGTTACGAGCAGTACTTC	CASSSGLAGGYEQYF
TRBV28	TRBD2	NA	TRBJ2-7	TGTGCCAGCAGTTCACTTAGCGGGGCGGGGGAGCAGTACTTC	CASSSLSGAGEQYF
TRBV11-2	TRBD1	NA	TRBJ2-3	TGTGCCAGCAGCTTTGATCGGACAGGGGGAGCAGATACGCAGTATTTT	CASSFDRTGGADTQYF
TRBV5-6	NA	NA	TRBJ2-3	TGTGCCAGCAGCTTGGTTGGGGCGGGGGATACGCAGTATTTT	CASSLVGAGDTQYF
TRBV25-1	TRBD1	NA	TRBJ1-2	TGTGCCAGCAGTGTGCCTCGACAGGGTATCAATGGCTACACCTTC	CASSVPRQGINGYTF